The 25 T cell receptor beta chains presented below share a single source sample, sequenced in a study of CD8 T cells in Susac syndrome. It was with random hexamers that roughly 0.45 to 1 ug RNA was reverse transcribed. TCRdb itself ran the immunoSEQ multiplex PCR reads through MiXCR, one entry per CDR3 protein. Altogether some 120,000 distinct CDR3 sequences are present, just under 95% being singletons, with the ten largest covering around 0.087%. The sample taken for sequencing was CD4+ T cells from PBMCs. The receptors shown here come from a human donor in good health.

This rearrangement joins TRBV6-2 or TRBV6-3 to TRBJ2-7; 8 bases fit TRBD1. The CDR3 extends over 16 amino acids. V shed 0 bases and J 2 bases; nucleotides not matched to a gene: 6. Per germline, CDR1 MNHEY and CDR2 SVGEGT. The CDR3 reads CASSYSRQGLTYEQYF. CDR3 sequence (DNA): TGTGCCAGCAGTTACTCGCGACAGGGGCTGACCTACGAGCAGTACTTC.

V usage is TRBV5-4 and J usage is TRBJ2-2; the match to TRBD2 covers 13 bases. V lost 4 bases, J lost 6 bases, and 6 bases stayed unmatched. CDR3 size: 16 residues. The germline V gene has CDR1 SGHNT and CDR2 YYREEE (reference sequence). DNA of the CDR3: TGTGCCAGCAGCATCCGGACTAGCGGGAGAGCCGGGGAGCTGTTTTTT. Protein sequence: CASSIRTSGRAGELFF.

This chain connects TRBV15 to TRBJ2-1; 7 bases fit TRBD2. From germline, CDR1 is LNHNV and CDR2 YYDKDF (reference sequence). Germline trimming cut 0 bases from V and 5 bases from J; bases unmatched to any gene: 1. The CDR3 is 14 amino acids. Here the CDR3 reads CATSRDLADNEQFF. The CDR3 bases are TGTGCCACCAGCAGAGATCTAGCGGACAATGAGCAGTTCTTC. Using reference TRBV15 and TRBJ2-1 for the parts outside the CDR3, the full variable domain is DAMVIQNPRYQVTQFGKPVTLSCSQTLNHNVMYWYQQKSSQAPKLLFHYYDKDFNNEADTPDNFQSRRPNTSFCFLDIRSPGLGDTAMYLCATSRDLADNEQFFGPGTRLTVL.

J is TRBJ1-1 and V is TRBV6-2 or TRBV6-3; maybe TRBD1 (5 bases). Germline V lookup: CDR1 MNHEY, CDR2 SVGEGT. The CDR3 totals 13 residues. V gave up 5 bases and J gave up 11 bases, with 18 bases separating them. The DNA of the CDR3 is TGTGCCAGCAGTCAGATCTTAGGGGTGAAGGCTTTCTTT. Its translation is CASSQILGVKAFF.

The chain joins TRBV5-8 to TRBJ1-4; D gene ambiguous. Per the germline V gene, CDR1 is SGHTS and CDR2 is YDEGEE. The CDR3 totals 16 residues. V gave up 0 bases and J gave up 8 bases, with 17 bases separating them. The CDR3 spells CASSLAVLWADEKLFF. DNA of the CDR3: TGTGCCAGCAGCTTGGCCGTTCTTTGGGCTGACGAAAAACTGTTTTTT.

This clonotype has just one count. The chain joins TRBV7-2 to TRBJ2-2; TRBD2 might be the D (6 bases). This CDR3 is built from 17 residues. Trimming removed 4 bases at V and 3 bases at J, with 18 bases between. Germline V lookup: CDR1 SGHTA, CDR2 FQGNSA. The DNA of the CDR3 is TGTGCCAGCAGCTCGAGATTTGGCGGGACCTACACCGGGGAGCTGTTTTTT. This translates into CASSSRFGGTYTGELFF.

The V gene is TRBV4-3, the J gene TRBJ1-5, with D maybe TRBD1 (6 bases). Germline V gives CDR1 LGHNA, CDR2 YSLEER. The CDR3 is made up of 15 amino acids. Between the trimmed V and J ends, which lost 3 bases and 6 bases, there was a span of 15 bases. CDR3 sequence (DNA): TGCGCCAGCAGCCAGGGGGTCAGGGGAAGTCAGCCCCAGCATTTT. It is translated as CASSQGVRGSQPQHF.

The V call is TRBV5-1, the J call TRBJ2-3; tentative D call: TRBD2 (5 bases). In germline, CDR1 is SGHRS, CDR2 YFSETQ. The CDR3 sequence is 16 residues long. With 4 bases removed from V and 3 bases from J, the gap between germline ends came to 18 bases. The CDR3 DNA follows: TGCGCCAGCAGCCCTGGAAGAGGGTCGATGACAGATACGCAGTATTTT. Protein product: CASSPGRGSMTDTQYF.

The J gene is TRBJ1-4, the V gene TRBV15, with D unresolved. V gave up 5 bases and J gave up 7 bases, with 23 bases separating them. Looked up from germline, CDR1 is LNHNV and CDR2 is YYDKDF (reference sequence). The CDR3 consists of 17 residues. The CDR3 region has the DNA TGTGCCACCAGCCGATCTCCTGGTGAGGCTGGCGGTGAAAAACTGTTTTTT. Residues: CATSRSPGEAGGEKLFF.

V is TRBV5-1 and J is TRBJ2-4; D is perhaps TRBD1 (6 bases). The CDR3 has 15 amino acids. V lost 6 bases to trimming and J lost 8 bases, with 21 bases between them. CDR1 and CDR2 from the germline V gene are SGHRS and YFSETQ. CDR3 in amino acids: CASTHRQAGLDIQYF. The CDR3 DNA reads TGCGCCAGCACTCATAGACAGGCTGGATTAGACATTCAGTACTTC.

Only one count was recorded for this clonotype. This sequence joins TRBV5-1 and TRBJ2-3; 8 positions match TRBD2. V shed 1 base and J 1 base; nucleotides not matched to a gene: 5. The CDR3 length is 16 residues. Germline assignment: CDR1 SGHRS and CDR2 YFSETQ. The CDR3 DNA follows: TGCGCCAGCAGCTTGTCTTTTAGCGGGGGCACAGATACGCAGTATTTT. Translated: CASSLSFSGGTDTQYF. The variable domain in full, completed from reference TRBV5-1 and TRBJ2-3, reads KAGVTQTPRYLIKTRGQQVTLSCSPISGHRSVSWYQQTPGQGLQFLFEYFSETQRNKGNFPGRFSGRQFSNSRSEMNVSTLELGDSALYLCASSLSFSGGTDTQYFGPGTRLTVL.

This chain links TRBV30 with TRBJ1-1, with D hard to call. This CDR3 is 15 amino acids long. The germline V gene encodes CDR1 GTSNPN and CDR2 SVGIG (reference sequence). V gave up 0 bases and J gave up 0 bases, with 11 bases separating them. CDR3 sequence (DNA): TGTGCCTGGAGTGTCCGACCGTGGATGAACACTGAAGCTTTCTTT. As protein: CAWSVRPWMNTEAFF.

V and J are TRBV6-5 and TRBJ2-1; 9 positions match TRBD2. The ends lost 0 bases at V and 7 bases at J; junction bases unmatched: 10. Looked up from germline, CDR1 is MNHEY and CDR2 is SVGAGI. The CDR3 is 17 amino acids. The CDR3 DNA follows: TGTGCCAGCAGTTACTCCGGGGGTAGCGGGAGTTCTAATGAGCAGTTCTTC. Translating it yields CASSYSGGSGSSNEQFF.

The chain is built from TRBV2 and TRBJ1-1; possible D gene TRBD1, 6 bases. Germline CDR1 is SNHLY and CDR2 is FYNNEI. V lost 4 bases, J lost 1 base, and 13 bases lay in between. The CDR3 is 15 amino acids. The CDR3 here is CASSGDRPENTEAFF. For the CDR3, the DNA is TGTGCCAGCAGTGGAGACAGGCCCGAGAACACTGAAGCTTTCTTT.

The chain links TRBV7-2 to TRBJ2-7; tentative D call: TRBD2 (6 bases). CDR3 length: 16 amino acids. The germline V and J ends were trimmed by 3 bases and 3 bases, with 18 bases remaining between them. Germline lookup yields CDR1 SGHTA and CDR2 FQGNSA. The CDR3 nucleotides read TGTGCCAGCAGCTTTGATGTTTCCGGGAGAGGCTACGAGCAGTACTTC. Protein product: CASSFDVSGRGYEQYF.

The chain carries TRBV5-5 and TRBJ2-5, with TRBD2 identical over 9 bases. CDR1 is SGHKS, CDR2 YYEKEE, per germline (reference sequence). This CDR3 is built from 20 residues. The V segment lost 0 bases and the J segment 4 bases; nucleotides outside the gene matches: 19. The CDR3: CASSLDRRRGRAPRGETQYF. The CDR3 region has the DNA TGTGCCAGCAGCTTGGACAGAAGGCGCGGGAGGGCCCCGAGGGGAGAGACCCAGTACTTC.

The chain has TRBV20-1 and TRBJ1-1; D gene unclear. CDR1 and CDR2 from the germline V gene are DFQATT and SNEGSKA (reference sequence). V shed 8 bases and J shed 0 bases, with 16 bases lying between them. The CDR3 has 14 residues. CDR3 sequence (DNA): TGCAGTCCCGGCAAACCCCCGATGAACACTGAAGCTTTCTTT. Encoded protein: CSPGKPPMNTEAFF.

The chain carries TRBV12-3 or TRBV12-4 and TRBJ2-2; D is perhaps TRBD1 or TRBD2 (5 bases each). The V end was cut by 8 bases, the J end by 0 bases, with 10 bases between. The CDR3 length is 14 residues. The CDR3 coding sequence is TGTGCCAGCGGGGGACCCGCGAACACCGGGGAGCTGTTTTTT. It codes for CASGGPANTGELFF.

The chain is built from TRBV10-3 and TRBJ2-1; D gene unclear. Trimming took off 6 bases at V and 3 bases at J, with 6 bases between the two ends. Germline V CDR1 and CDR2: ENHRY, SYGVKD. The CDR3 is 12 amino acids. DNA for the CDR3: TGTGCCATCAGCCCAGGCTACAATGAGCAGTTCTTC. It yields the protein CAISPGYNEQFF.

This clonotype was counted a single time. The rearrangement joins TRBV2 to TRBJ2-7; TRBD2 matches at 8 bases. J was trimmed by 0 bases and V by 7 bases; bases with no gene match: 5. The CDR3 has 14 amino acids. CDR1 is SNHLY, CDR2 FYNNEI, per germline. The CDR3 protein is CASTREGSSYEQYF. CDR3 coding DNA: TGTGCCAGCACCCGGGAGGGGAGCTCCTACGAGCAGTACTTC.

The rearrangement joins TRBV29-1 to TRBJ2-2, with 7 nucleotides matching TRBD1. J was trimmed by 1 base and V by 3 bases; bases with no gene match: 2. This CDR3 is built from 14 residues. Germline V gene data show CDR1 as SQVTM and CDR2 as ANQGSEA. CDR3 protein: CSVEDRKNTGELFF. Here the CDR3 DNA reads TGCAGCGTTGAGGACAGGAAGAACACCGGGGAGCTGTTTTTT.

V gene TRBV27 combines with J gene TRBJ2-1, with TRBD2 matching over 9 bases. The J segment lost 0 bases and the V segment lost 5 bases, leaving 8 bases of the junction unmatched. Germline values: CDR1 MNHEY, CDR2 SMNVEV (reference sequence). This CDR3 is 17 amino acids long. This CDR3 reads CASSLSLAGSSYNEQFF. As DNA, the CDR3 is TGTGCCAGCAGTCTTTCCCTAGCGGGGAGCTCCTACAATGAGCAGTTCTTC.

The CDR3 DNA sequence: TGTGCCAGCAGCTCGAGAAGCGGGAGGGCCATGGATACGCAGTATTTT. Residues: CASSSRSGRAMDTQYF. The chain couples TRBV7-9 to TRBJ2-3; 10 nucleotides match TRBD2. Trimming removed 4 bases from V and 6 bases from J; junction bases left unmatched: 10. The CDR3 length is 16 residues. Germline values: CDR1 SEHNR, CDR2 FQNEAQ (reference sequence).

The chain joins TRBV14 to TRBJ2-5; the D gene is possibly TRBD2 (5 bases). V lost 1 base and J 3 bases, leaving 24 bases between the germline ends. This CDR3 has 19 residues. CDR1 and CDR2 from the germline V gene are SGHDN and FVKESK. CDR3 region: CASSQALWRSAKREETQYF. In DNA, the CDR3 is TGTGCCAGCAGCCAAGCCCTATGGAGGAGCGCGAAAAGGGAAGAGACCCAGTACTTC.

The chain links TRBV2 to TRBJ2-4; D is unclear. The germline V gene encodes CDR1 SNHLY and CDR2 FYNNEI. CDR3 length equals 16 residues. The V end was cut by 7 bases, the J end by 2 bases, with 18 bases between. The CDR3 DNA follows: TGTGCCAGCAACCTGGACCACCAACCTCCCAAAAACATTCAGTACTTC. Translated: CASNLDHQPPKNIQYF.